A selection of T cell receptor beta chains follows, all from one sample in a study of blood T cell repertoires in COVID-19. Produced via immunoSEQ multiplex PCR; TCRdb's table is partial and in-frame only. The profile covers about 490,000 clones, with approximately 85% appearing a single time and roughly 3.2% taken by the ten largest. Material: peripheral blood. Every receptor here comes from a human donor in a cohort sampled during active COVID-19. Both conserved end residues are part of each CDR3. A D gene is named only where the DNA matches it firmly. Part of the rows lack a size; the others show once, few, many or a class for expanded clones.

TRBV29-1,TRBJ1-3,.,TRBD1,TGCAGCGTTGATTACAGGGGCAGCTCTGGAAACACCATATATTTT,CSVDYRGSSGNTIYF
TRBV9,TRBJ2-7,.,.,TGTGCCAGCAGCCTATCCGTCGGCTCAGGGTACGAGCAGTACTTC,CASSLSVGSGYEQYF
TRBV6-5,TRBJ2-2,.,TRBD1,TGTGCCAGCAGTTACTCGGGACAGACCGGGGAGCTGTTTTTT,CASSYSGQTGELFF
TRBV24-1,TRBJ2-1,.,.,TGTGCCACCAGTGCCCCGGATCCGGGCTCCTACAATGAGCAGTTCTTC,CATSAPDPGSYNEQFF
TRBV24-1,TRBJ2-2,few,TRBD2,TGTGCCACCAGTGATTCGGGGACATCAGCGGGGGCCGGGGAGCTGTTTTTT,CATSDSGTSAGAGELFF
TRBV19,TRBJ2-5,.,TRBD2,TGTGCCAGTAGTTCCCCCCCGGGAGGGGAGACCCAGTACTTC,CASSSPPGGETQYF
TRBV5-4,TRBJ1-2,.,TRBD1,TGTGCCAGCAGCGGATCCGGACAGGGTCGAGGCTACACCTTC,CASSGSGQGRGYTF
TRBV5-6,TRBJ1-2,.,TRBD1,TGTGCCAGCAGCTACGTACAGGACAGGGGTGAAGGCTACACCTTC,CASSYVQDRGEGYTF
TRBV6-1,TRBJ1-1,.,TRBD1,TGTGCCAGCAGTGATTTGGGGACAGGGGGCCGTATGAACACTGAAGCTTTCTTT,CASSDLGTGGRMNTEAFF
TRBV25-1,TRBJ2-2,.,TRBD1,TGTGCCAGCAGTGAAAACCGGGACAGAGATTACACCGGGGAGCTGTTTTTT,CASSENRDRDYTGELFF
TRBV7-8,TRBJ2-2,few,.,TGTGCCAGCAGCAGAGTAAACCTCGGACAAACCGGGGAGCTGTTTTTT,CASSRVNLGQTGELFF
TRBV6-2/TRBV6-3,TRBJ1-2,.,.,TGTGCCAGCAGTTTCGCGGGGAGCGGCTACACCTTC,CASSFAGSGYTF
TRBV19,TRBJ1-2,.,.,TGTGCCAGTAGTATAGGGACAGCAGCTAACTATGGCTACACCTTC,CASSIGTAANYGYTF
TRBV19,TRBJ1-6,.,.,TGTGCCAGTAGTACTCGAGGAGGGCGGGATTCCTGGGCACCCCTCCACTTT,CASSTRGGRDSWAPLHF
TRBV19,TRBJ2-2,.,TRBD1,TGTGCCAGTAGTTTCCTCAGGGGGCTCGACACCGGGGAGCTGTTTTTT,CASSFLRGLDTGELFF
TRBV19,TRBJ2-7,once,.,TGTGCCAGTAGCCGGGACTTCTCCTACGAGCAGTACTTC,CASSRDFSYEQYF
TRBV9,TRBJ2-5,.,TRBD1,TGTGCCAGCAGCGCCCTCCCCGGGACAGGGAAAGAGACCCAGTACTTC,CASSALPGTGKETQYF
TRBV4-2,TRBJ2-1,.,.,TGTGCCAGCAGCCAAGATCAGGAGGGACGAGACGGGTTCTTC,CASSQDQEGRDGFF
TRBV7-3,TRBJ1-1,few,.,TGTGCCAGCAGCTTCGGAGCTTACACTGAAGCTTTCTTT,CASSFGAYTEAFF
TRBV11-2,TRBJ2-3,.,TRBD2,TGTGCCAGCAGCTTACCCGGGAGGGCAGATACGCAGTATTTT,CASSLPGRADTQYF
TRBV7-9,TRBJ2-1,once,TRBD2,TGTGCCAGCAGCTCAGAGCGGGAGGGCCAGTTCTTC,CASSSEREGQFF
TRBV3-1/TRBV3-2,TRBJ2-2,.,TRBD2,TGTGCCAGCAGCCAAGTAGCGGGAGGGACGACCGGGGAGCTGTTTTTT,CASSQVAGGTTGELFF
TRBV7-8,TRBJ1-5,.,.,TGTGCCAGCAGCCTACGAGTGGGGCAGAGCAATCAGCCCCAGCATTTT,CASSLRVGQSNQPQHF
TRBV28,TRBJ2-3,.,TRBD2,TGTGCCAGCAGTGGACTAGCGCCTAGCACAGATACGCAGTATTTT,CASSGLAPSTDTQYF
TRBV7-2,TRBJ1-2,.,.,TGTGCCAGCAGCCCCCTAGGGGATGGCTATGGCTACACCTTC,CASSPLGDGYGYTF
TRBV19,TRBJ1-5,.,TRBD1,TGTGCCAGTAGTATACAGGGGGGCAATCAGCCCCAGCATTTT,CASSIQGGNQPQHF
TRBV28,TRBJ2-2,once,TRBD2,TGTGCCAGCAGTTCCCCCTCCGCGGGAGACACCGGGGAGCTGTTTTTT,CASSSPSAGDTGELFF
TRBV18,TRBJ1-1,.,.,TGTGCCAGCTCACTAGGGGGGAACACTGAAGCTTTCTTT,CASSLGGNTEAFF
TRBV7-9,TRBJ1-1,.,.,TGTGCCAGCAGCCTCAGGTTCATGAACACTGAAGCTTTCTTT,CASSLRFMNTEAFF
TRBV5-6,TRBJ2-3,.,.,TGTGCCAGCAGCTTAACAGGGCTGTACACAGATACGCAGTATTTT,CASSLTGLYTDTQYF
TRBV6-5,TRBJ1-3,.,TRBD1,TGTGCCAGCAGCTTAGTTGGGACAGGAGGAAACACCATATATTTT,CASSLVGTGGNTIYF
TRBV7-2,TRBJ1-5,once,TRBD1,TGTGCCAGCAGCCCAGGGACAGGGGGACGGCAGCCCCAGCATTTT,CASSPGTGGRQPQHF
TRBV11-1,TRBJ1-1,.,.,TGTGCCAGCAGTCCACCCGAGGGGGGGTACACTGAAGCTTTCTTT,CASSPPEGGYTEAFF
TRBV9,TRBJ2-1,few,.,TGTGCCAGCAGCCCGGGTCATGCCGGACTTATCAATGAGCAGTTCTTC,CASSPGHAGLINEQFF
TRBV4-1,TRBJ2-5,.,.,TGCGCCAGCAGCCTAACGCATGGCACACAAGAGACCCAGTACTTC,CASSLTHGTQETQYF
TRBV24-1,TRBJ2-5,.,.,TGTGCCACCAGTGCCGGGCGGGGCGGAGGACAAGAGACCCAGTACTTC,CATSAGRGGGQETQYF
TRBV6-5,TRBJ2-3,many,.,TGTGCCAGCAGTTTACAGGGCGGCACAGATACGCAGTATTTT,CASSLQGGTDTQYF
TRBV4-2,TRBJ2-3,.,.,TGTGCCAGCAGCCAAGAGGCTGGAGCGGTGGGGGATACGCAGTATTTT,CASSQEAGAVGDTQYF
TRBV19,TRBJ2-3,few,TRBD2,TGTGCCAGTAGTCTCGGGACTAGCGGGATCTCAGATACGCAGTATTTT,CASSLGTSGISDTQYF
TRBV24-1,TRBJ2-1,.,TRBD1,TGTGCCACCAGTGATCCCGCGGGACAGGGGCGCGGTGCTTGGCAGTTCTTC,CATSDPAGQGRGAWQFF
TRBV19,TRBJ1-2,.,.,TGTGCCAGTAGTATAGGGAGCACGTATGGCTACACCTTC,CASSIGSTYGYTF
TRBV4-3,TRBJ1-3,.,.,TGCGCCAGCAGCCAAGATTGGGGACAAGGAAACACCATATATTTT,CASSQDWGQGNTIYF